The sequence of this T cell receptor beta chain was determined in a study of T cells after yellow fever vaccination (dated by TCRdb to the late 2010s). General notes on the study: The SMART-Seq v4 Ultra Low Input RNA kit was used to prepare libraries from fractions with low cell numbers. To follow T-cell clones before and after primary and booster YFV17D yellow fever vaccination, bulk TCR alpha and beta repertoires were sequenced over time. Blood was collected at multiple timepoints before and after primary and secondary immunization, and bulk PBMC replicates and cell subsets were isolated. Two healthy male donors, one aged 18 to 30 and one aged 30 to 40 years, were included in the cohort. What the work shows at the level of the full study, not this receptor alone: Most clones expanded after primary vaccination were re-detected after the booster (almost 97% of CD4 and around 86% of CD8), suggesting broad memory maintenance. Computational filtering was required because FACS-sorted repertoires could contain abundant contaminating clonotypes from the bulk population. Compared with the primary T-cell response, the secondary T-cell response was weaker but faster, peaking on day 5 rather than day 15. A small share of clonotypes was detected in both CD4 and CD8 compartments, with the overlap likely arising from convergent recombination. Because only two donors were included in the study, the extent to which the findings can be generalized is limited.

TCR cDNA was synthesized by 5'RACE template switching, which introduced a universal primer site and unique molecular identifiers. cDNA synthesis was primed from both the TCR alpha and TCR beta constant segments. Library amplification involved two PCR steps, and the second step added sample barcodes and sequencing adapters. Libraries were sequenced on Illumina HiSeq 2500 (2x100 bp) or NovaSeq (2x150 bp). Concerning the study's data processing: Demultiplexing of reads and collapsing into UMI consensus sequences were performed with MIGEC, and V(D)J alignment was carried out with MiXCR. Using edgeR on replicate PBMC samples, clonotypes were called vaccine-responding if FDR was below 0.01 and the log2 fold change was above 5 up to day 15. Bulk clonotypes were assigned CD4 or CD8 identity according to which sequenced CD4 or CD8 repertoire held them at higher abundance. Using fastp at Q25 and MiXCR, TCRdb reprocessed the public reads and kept productive beta chains. Every CDR3 protein is listed once, alongside the most common genes and DNA of its rows. In this record, the V and J calls reflect TCRdb's handling and not the investigators' own analysis. This sample lists some 550,000 distinct CDR3 sequences; 19% were detected once. The top ten clones comprise 14% of the sample.

The label giving this sample's treatment or condition can be read as: live attenuated yellow fever vaccine strain. At each blood-draw timepoint, two biological replicates of bulk PBMCs were obtained. PBMCs were isolated from peripheral blood using a standard Ficoll-Paque protocol. TriZol was used to extract RNA from bulk PBMCs, CD4 and CD8 fractions, and dextramer-positive and dextramer-negative fractions. This clonotype was counted a few times. This clone's antigen is unknown. One base away there is no much larger clone; base qualities are not given. Taken from the germline V gene (reference sequence), the CDR1 and CDR2 loops are SGHKS and YYEKEE. Including cysteine and phenylalanine, the CDR3 has 12 amino acids. The entry retains the CDR3 DNA only, 36 bases that are in frame from base 1. V lost 6 bases and J lost 6 bases; the stretch between them is 10 bases long.

The TCR was taken from a man aged 25 to 40 who received the YFV17D yellow fever vaccine. This receptor chain uses TRBV5-5 and TRBJ2-1, with no confident D gene call. This sample comprised PBMCs, obtained 15 days after the yellow fever booster vaccination. The bases are TGTGCCAGCACCTGGGGTGGCAATGAGCAGTTCTTC. Translation gives CASTWGGNEQFF. Extended through the reference TRBV5-5 and TRBJ2-1 proteins, this CDR3 yields the full variable domain: DAGVTQSPTHLIKTRGQQVTLRCSPISGHKSVSWYQQVLGQGPQFIFQYYEKEERGRGNFPDRFSARQFPNYSSELNVNALLLGDSALYLCASTWGGNEQFFGPGTRLTVL.